These 28 T cell receptor beta chains share one sample of origin, sequenced in a study of cytomegalovirus exposure and HLA in healthy donors. PCR amplification relied on 60 Vbeta primers (plus 13 Jbeta primers). Sequencing used immunoSEQ multiplex PCR; TCRdb keeps in-frame clones, though not all of them. The sample gives some 120,000 clones, 17% of which show up once; 2.9% is in the top ten. Input material: PBMCs. The receptors originated from a female donor in good health and CMV-seropositive.

This rearrangement joins TRBV11-3 to TRBJ2-7; TRBD2 matches 8 bases. V lost 11 bases, J lost 4 bases, and 16 bases stayed unmatched. This CDR3 spans 15 amino acids. CDR1 is SGHNT, CDR2 YENEEA, per germline. CDR3 nucleotide sequence: TGTGCCGCAGGGCTACGGGGGGGGACTGTATACGAGCAGTACTTC. Protein product: CAAGLRGGTVYEQYF.

This clone was counted a few times. This sequence joins TRBV5-6 and TRBJ2-1; 10 nucleotides align to TRBD2. Trimming removed 4 bases from V and 4 bases from J; junction bases left unmatched: 5. This CDR3 contains 15 residues. Germline CDR1 reads SGHDT; CDR2 reads YYEEEE. In nucleotides, the CDR3 is TGTGCCAGCAGCGCGGGACTAGCGTCTTACAATGAGCAGTTCTTC. The encoded protein is CASSAGLASYNEQFF.

The chain is built from TRBV28 and TRBJ2-7; 8 positions agree with TRBD1. CDR3 size: 19 residues. The germline V gene encodes CDR1 MDHEN and CDR2 SYDVKM. V shed 3 bases, J shed 2 bases, and the junction held 18 bases outside the gene matches. As DNA, the CDR3 is TGTGCCAGCAGTTTCTTCAGCGGAGTTCGGACAGGGCATCCCTACGAGCAGTACTTC. Translating gives CASSFFSGVRTGHPYEQYF.

This clone was detected a few times. The chain employs TRBV2 and TRBJ2-5; D might be TRBD1 (6 bases). The CDR3 consists of 14 residues. CDR1 and CDR2 (germline): SNHLY, FYNNEI. The V gene lost 4 bases and the J gene lost 4 bases, with 13 bases spanning the gap. The CDR3 sequence is CASSGGQWGETQYF. The CDR3 nucleotides are TGTGCCAGCAGTGGTGGACAGTGGGGAGAGACCCAGTACTTC.

This chain links TRBV9 with TRBJ2-2, with 7 positions matching TRBD1. Unmatched junction bases numbered 4, after V lost 0 bases and J lost 5 bases. The germline V gene has CDR1 SGDLS and CDR2 YYNGEE. CDR3 length: 15 amino acids. CDR3 DNA: TGTGCCAGCAGCGTAGGAGGGGGCTGGACCGGGGAGCTGTTTTTT. Protein: CASSVGGGWTGELFF.

The rearrangement joins TRBV6-1 to TRBJ2-1, with 12 nucleotides matching TRBD2. The CDR3 spans 14 residues. V lost 11 bases to trimming and J lost 4 bases; unmatched junction nucleotides: 6. In germline, CDR1 is MNHNS, CDR2 SASEGT. In DNA form, the CDR3 reads TGTGCCGGGAGACTAGCGGGAGAGTACAATGAGCAGTTCTTC. It translates to CAGRLAGEYNEQFF.

This clone was observed a few times. The chain has TRBV7-6 and TRBJ2-1; a weak D match, TRBD2 (5 bases). The CDR3 consists of 16 residues. The V gene's germline CDR1 is SGHVS and CDR2 FNYEAQ. Trimming took off 0 bases at V and 3 bases at J, with 12 bases between the two ends. The CDR3 DNA is TGTGCCAGCAGCTTAGCGACGGTAGCGTACTACAATGAGCAGTTCTTC. Protein sequence: CASSLATVAYYNEQFF.

The chain uses TRBV29-1 and TRBJ2-2; D is ambiguous. The CDR3 consists of 16 residues. V was clipped by 1 base and J by 1 base, with 13 bases between them. Germline CDR1 reads SQVTM; CDR2 reads ANQGSEA. CDR3 DNA: TGCAGCGTTGAAGGAGTTGCAGGAATGAACACCGGGGAGCTGTTTTTT. As protein: CSVEGVAGMNTGELFF.

This clone has more than one count but fewer than ten. The rearrangement joins TRBV2 to TRBJ1-3; D possibly corresponds to TRBD1 (6 bases). This CDR3 has 14 amino acids. V was trimmed by 2 bases and J by 4 bases, leaving 9 bases between them. Germline CDR1 reads SNHLY; CDR2 reads FYNNEI. CDR3 bases: TGTGCCAGCAGTGAACAGGGGTCCGGAAACACCATATATTTT. Translation gives CASSEQGSGNTIYF.

This clone was counted only a few times. The rearrangement joins TRBV13 to TRBJ1-6; D is undetermined. Germline CDR1 PRHDT, CDR2 FYEKMQ (reference sequence). With 8 bases removed from V and 9 bases from J, the gap between germline ends came to 11 bases. The CDR3 spans 12 residues. This chain's CDR3 is CASLRAGSPLHF. In DNA form, the CDR3 reads TGTGCCAGCCTGCGGGCAGGTTCACCCCTCCACTTT.

This clone came up a few times. This rearrangement joins TRBV4-1 to TRBJ1-1; no clear D. The germline V gene encodes CDR1 MGHRA and CDR2 YSYEKL. CDR3 length: 15 amino acids. Trimming took off 1 base at V and 4 bases at J, with 13 bases between the two ends. CDR3 in amino acids: CASSQVEVGSTEAFF. The CDR3, as DNA: TGCGCCAGCAGCCAAGTGGAGGTAGGTAGCACTGAAGCTTTCTTT.

This clone was detected only a few times. This chain connects TRBV30 to TRBJ2-2, with 8 bases matching TRBD1. The CDR3 loop spans 14 amino acids. V trimming: 8 bases; J trimming: 4 bases; junction bases outside the gene matches: 9. Germline CDR1 reads GTSNPN; CDR2 reads SVGIG (reference sequence). CDR3 nucleotide sequence: TGTGCCGCCAGACAGGGGTTTAGCACCGGGGAGCTGTTTTTT. Translated, it gives CAARQGFSTGELFF.

The rearrangement uses TRBV11-2 and TRBJ1-2, with a weak D call TRBD1 (6 bases). Per germline, CDR1 SGHAT and CDR2 FQNNGV. V lost 2 bases and J 8 bases, leaving 18 bases between the germline ends. CDR3 size: 15 residues. DNA of the CDR3: TGTGCCAGCAGCTTAATAATGGCAGGGGCTGGAGGCTACACCTTC. Protein: CASSLIMAGAGGYTF.

This chain connects TRBV6-6 to TRBJ1-6; perhaps TRBD1 as D (5 bases). Trimming removed 7 bases from V and 9 bases from J, with 13 bases in between. The length of the CDR3 is 13 residues. Germline-derived CDR1 and CDR2 are MNHNY and SVGAGI (reference sequence). Here the CDR3 DNA reads TGTGCCAGCAAAGGGGTAACCGCTTCACCCCTCCACTTT. Its translation is CASKGVTASPLHF.

This clone was detected only a few times. CDR3 amino acids: CASSIGQQETQYF. The DNA for the CDR3 is TGTGCCAGCAGCATTGGACAGCAAGAGACCCAGTACTTC. The chain carries TRBV7-2 and TRBJ2-5; TRBD1 is a possible D gene (6 bases). There are 13 residues in the CDR3. Germline V gives CDR1 SGHTA, CDR2 FQGNSA. V lost 5 bases and J lost 2, with 9 bases in between.

The chain is built from TRBV7-2 and TRBJ2-7; 10 nucleotides agree with TRBD2. This CDR3 has 17 amino acids. Germline-derived CDR1 and CDR2 are SGHTA and FQGNSA. The V segment lost 1 base and the J segment 5 bases; nucleotides outside the gene matches: 11. The CDR3 reads CASSLVVTAGGPDEQYF. CDR3 sequence (DNA): TGTGCCAGCAGCTTAGTAGTAACAGCGGGAGGGCCTGACGAGCAGTACTTC.

Only a few counts were recorded for this clone. The chain carries TRBV7-2 and TRBJ1-1, with D unclear. Germline-derived CDR1 and CDR2 are SGHTA and FQGNSA. The length of the CDR3 is 12 residues. Between the trimmed V and J ends, which lost 3 bases and 6 bases, there was a span of 8 bases. The CDR3 region has the DNA TGTGCCAGCAGCTTCAGTTTGTCTGAAGCTTTCTTT. It specifies CASSFSLSEAFF.

This clone was counted between two and nine times. The V gene is TRBV5-1, the J gene TRBJ2-3, with 12 positions matching TRBD2. CDR1 is SGHRS, CDR2 YFSETQ, per germline. The CDR3 spans 17 residues. Trimming took 0 bases from V and 3 from J; bases not matched to a gene: 5. CDR3: CASSLGSTSGGTDTQYF. CDR3 DNA: TGCGCCAGCAGCTTGGGTTCAACTAGCGGGGGGACAGATACGCAGTATTTT.

Only a few counts were recorded for this clone. This rearrangement joins TRBV27 to TRBJ2-1; the D is unclear. The CDR3 is 12 amino acids. Germline-derived CDR1 and CDR2 are MNHEY and SMNVEV (reference sequence). V shed 7 bases and J shed 6 bases, with 10 bases lying between them. The CDR3 here is CASTSPGNEQFF. CDR3 DNA sequence: TGTGCCAGCACCTCGCCGGGCAATGAGCAGTTCTTC.

V gene TRBV29-1 combines with J gene TRBJ2-3, with a tentative D call TRBD1 (6 bases). The CDR3 contains 11 residues. V shed 7 bases and J shed 10 bases, with 15 bases lying between them. The germline CDR1 and CDR2 sequences are SQVTM and ANQGSEA. CDR3 residues: CSGAGAFSQYF. CDR3 nucleotides: TGCAGCGGCGCAGGGGCCTTCTCGCAGTATTTT.

In its sample, this clone was seen a few times. This chain links TRBV27 with TRBJ2-7, with 11 bases aligning to TRBD2. With V trimmed by 3 bases and J by 2 bases, 3 bases remained unmatched. The CDR3 totals 15 residues. The germline V gene has CDR1 MNHEY and CDR2 SMNVEV (reference sequence). CDR3 sequence reads: CASSFLAGGTYEQYF. DNA for the CDR3: TGTGCCAGCAGTTTCCTAGCGGGGGGCACCTACGAGCAGTACTTC.

A note on this clone: At one of its ends the junction is not consistent with the germline gene, which may arise from a read error. This same CDR3 is encoded by further DNA sequences in the sample. This chain connects TRBV6-5 to TRBJ1-1; no reliable D call. The germline V gene has CDR1 MNHEY and CDR2 SVGAGI. This CDR3 comprises 14 residues. CDR3 sequence reads: CASTGSQVATEAFF. CDR3 bases: TGTGCCAGCACCGGGAGCCAGGTGGCGACTGAAGCCTTCTTT.

This clone showed up just a few times. The chain recombines TRBV18 with TRBJ2-7; 9 positions match TRBD2. From germline, CDR1 is KGHSH and CDR2 LQKENI. The CDR3 runs to 14 residues. V dropped 4 bases and J dropped 3; count of bases not matched to a gene: 4. CDR3 residues: CASSQAGGNYEQYF. The CDR3 nucleotides are TGTGCCAGCTCACAGGCGGGGGGGAACTACGAGCAGTACTTC.

This clone was counted between two and nine times. The CDR3 is CASSPSTGGSFFYGYTF. The CDR3 nucleotides read TGTGCCAGCAGCCCATCGACAGGGGGCTCTTTTTTTTATGGCTACACCTTC. This chain joins TRBV5-4 and TRBJ1-2, with TRBD1 matching 10 bases. Looked up from germline, CDR1 is SGHNT and CDR2 is YYREEE (reference sequence). The CDR3 extends over 17 amino acids. The V segment lost 4 bases and the J segment 5 bases; nucleotides outside the gene matches: 14.

The CDR3 reads CASSPEPNTEAFF. CDR3 nucleotides: TGTGCCAGTAGTCCGGAGCCGAACACTGAAGCTTTCTTT. The rearrangement uses TRBV19 and TRBJ1-1, with D hard to call. V lost 5 bases to trimming and J lost 1 base, with 8 bases between them. The germline CDR1 and CDR2 sequences are LNHDA and SQIVND (reference sequence). This CDR3 region has 13 residues.

The chain links TRBV11-2 to TRBJ2-7; D may be TRBD1 (6 bases). CDR3 length equals 13 residues. CDR1 and CDR2 (germline): SGHAT, FQNNGV. The germline V and J ends were trimmed by 1 base and 2 bases, with 6 bases remaining between them. The CDR3 DNA sequence: TGTGCCAGCAGCTTAGGGACAGCCTACGAGCAGTACTTC. It translates to CASSLGTAYEQYF.

This chain joins TRBV28 and TRBJ1-2; 9 bases align to TRBD1. The germline V gene has CDR1 MDHEN and CDR2 SYDVKM. With V trimmed by 5 bases and J by 8 bases, 6 bases remained unmatched. This CDR3 comprises 13 residues. The CDR3: CASSDTGGRGYTF. CDR3 in DNA: TGTGCCAGCAGTGATACAGGGGGCCGAGGCTACACCTTC.

Only a few counts were recorded for this clone. This chain uses TRBV6-5 with TRBJ2-2, with D perhaps TRBD2 (6 bases). Trimming removed 4 bases at V and 7 bases at J, with 16 bases between. Germline CDR1 and CDR2: MNHEY and SVGAGI. The CDR3 is 15 residues long. The CDR3 sequence: CASSWVGEASGELFF. CDR3 nucleotides: TGTGCCAGCAGTTGGGTGGGGGAGGCTAGCGGGGAGCTGTTTTTT.